Shown below are 22 T cell receptor beta chains from a single sample sequenced in a study of cytomegalovirus exposure and HLA in healthy donors. PCR amplification relied on 60 Vbeta primers (plus 13 Jbeta primers). The assay was immunoSEQ multiplex PCR, and TCRdb's table has in-frame clones only and misses some. Of more than 100,000 clones listed, 55% to 65% are singletons. Sequenced: PBMCs. The receptors stem from a man aged 40-50 years in good health and CMV-seropositive.

This CDR3 is CASSPGGESTDTQYF. The CDR3 DNA follows: TGCGCCAGCAGCCCCGGGGGGGAGAGCACAGATACGCAGTATTTT. The chain is built from TRBV5-1 and TRBJ2-3, with TRBD2 matching over 8 bases. The V segment lost 4 bases and the J segment 0 bases; nucleotides outside the gene matches: 4. The CDR3 is 15 residues long. In germline, CDR1 is SGHRS, CDR2 YFSETQ.

This clone was counted between two and nine times. The chain combines TRBV7-2 with TRBJ2-1; 8 bases are a match to TRBD2. V trimming: 1 base; J trimming: 7 bases; junction bases outside the gene matches: 9. CDR1 is SGHTA and CDR2 is FQGNSA in the germline V gene. The CDR3 covers 16 residues. CDR3 nucleotide sequence: TGTGCCAGCAGCTTAGATATAGGGACTAGAGGGAATGAGCAGTTCTTC. Its protein is CASSLDIGTRGNEQFF.

This rearrangement joins TRBV7-6 to TRBJ1-3; tentative D call: TRBD1 (5 bases). This CDR3 contains 15 residues. Per the germline V gene, CDR1 is SGHVS and CDR2 is FNYEAQ. V was pared by 1 base and J by 2 bases, with 9 bases between. CDR3 DNA: TGTGCCAGCAGCTTAGGATGGGGGGCTGGAAACACCATATATTTT. Translated: CASSLGWGAGNTIYF. Looking up the rest from reference TRBV7-6 and TRBJ1-3 gives the full variable domain: GAGVSQSPRYKVTKRGQDVALRCDPISGHVSLYWYRQALGQGPEFLTYFNYEAQQDKSGLPNDRFSAERPEGSISTLTIQRTEQRDSAMYRCASSLGWGAGNTIYFGEGSWLTVV.

J is TRBJ2-5 and V is TRBV27; possible D gene TRBD1, 6 bases. Trimming left V 5 bases short and J 2 bases short, with 15 bases between. CDR1 and CDR2 (germline): MNHEY, SMNVEV (reference sequence). This CDR3 comprises 15 residues. CDR3 bases: TGTGCCAGCAGTCTGACGACAGGAAAACAAGAGACCCAGTACTTC. This sequence encodes CASSLTTGKQETQYF.

The V gene is TRBV7-9, the J gene TRBJ2-4, with 7 bases fitting TRBD1. After removal of 5 bases from V and 0 bases from J, the junction contained 7 bases not matched to a gene. The CDR3 loop spans 16 amino acids. The germline V gene has CDR1 SEHNR and CDR2 FQNEAQ (reference sequence). CDR3 bases: TGTGCCAGCAGCACCGGACAGGCTCTAGCCAAAAACATTCAGTACTTC. Amino acid sequence: CASSTGQALAKNIQYF. The whole variable domain, filled in from reference TRBV7-9 and TRBJ2-4, reads DTGVSQNPRHKITKRGQNVTFRCDPISEHNRLYWYRQTLGQGPEFLTYFQNEAQLEKSRLLSDRFSAERPKGSFSTLEIQRTEQGDSAMYLCASSTGQALAKNIQYFGAGTRLSVL.

Details on this clone: One base separates it from a far larger clone, so it is likely a read error. The same CDR3 also results from other DNA sequences found in this sample. The chain links TRBV5-4 to TRBJ2-3; 7 bases line up with TRBD1. The CDR3 totals 16 residues. V lost 4 bases to trimming and J lost 0 bases; unmatched junction nucleotides: 8. The V gene's germline CDR1 is SGHNT and CDR2 YYREEE (reference sequence). The CDR3 DNA reads as TGTGCCAGCAGCCAAGGGCAGGGGGAAAGCACAGATACGCAGTATTTT. The encoded protein is CASSQGQGESTDTQYF.

This chain uses TRBV19 with TRBJ2-1; 11 bases are a match to TRBD1. The CDR3 extends over 15 amino acids. V shed 4 bases and J 6 bases; nucleotides not matched to a gene: 5. The germline V gene encodes CDR1 LNHDA and CDR2 SQIVND (reference sequence). For the CDR3, the DNA is TGTGCCAGTAGTAACTTCGGGACAGGGGGCAATGAGCAGTTCTTC. This sequence encodes CASSNFGTGGNEQFF. The full variable domain, in which reference TRBV19 and TRBJ2-1 provide the parts outside the CDR3, is DGGITQSPKYLFRKEGQNVTLSCEQNLNHDAMYWYRQDPGQGLRLIYYSQIVNDFQKGDIAEGYSVSREKKESFPLTVTSAQKNPTAFYLCASSNFGTGGNEQFFGPGTRLTVL.

The chain has TRBV27 and TRBJ2-7; possible D gene TRBD1, 5 bases. CDR3 size: 16 residues. The germline V gene encodes CDR1 MNHEY and CDR2 SMNVEV (reference sequence). The V and J ends lost 7 bases and 0 bases respectively, with 19 bases between them. This CDR3 reads CASISKGTGASYEQYF. The CDR3 DNA reads as TGTGCCAGCATCTCAAAGGGTACAGGTGCCTCCTACGAGCAGTACTTC.

The rearrangement links TRBV7-2 to TRBJ1-1, with 10 nucleotides matching TRBD1. The CDR3 runs 15 residues. Losses at the gene ends were 4 bases for V and 4 bases for J; bases not matched to a gene: 6. Germline CDR1 and CDR2: SGHTA and FQGNSA. The CDR3 coding sequence is TGTGCCAGCAGCTCCGGGACAGGGGTCGGCACTGAAGCTTTCTTT. Translating gives CASSSGTGVGTEAFF.

The J gene is TRBJ2-2, the V gene TRBV18; D is possibly TRBD2 (5 bases). V shed 5 bases and J shed 2 bases, with 12 bases lying between them. The CDR3 runs to 15 residues. In germline, CDR1 is KGHSH, CDR2 LQKENI. The CDR3: CASSSLAANTGELFF. The CDR3 nucleotides read TGTGCCAGCTCATCCCTAGCTGCAAACACCGGGGAGCTGTTTTTT.

This chain connects TRBV6-5 to TRBJ1-2, with TRBD1 identical over 10 bases. The CDR3 is 16 amino acids. Trimming at V came to 4 bases and at J to 6 bases, leaving 11 bases not matched to a gene. The V gene's germline CDR1 is MNHEY and CDR2 SVGAGI. The CDR3 DNA is TGTGCCAGCAGTTCTCCTGGGACAGGGGTTCTGCATGGCTACACCTTC. It encodes CASSSPGTGVLHGYTF.

This chain joins TRBV7-9 and TRBJ2-1, with D possibly matching TRBD2 (6 bases). The germline V and J ends were trimmed by 4 bases and 9 bases, with 22 bases remaining between them. The germline V gene has CDR1 SEHNR and CDR2 FQNEAQ (reference sequence). This CDR3 has 16 residues. The CDR3 DNA follows: TGTGCCAGCAGCTCCTCACCCCGACTAGTGTCGGGTGAGCAGTTCTTC. Translating gives CASSSSPRLVSGEQFF.

This clone has just one count. The chain uses TRBV27 and TRBJ1-1; perhaps TRBD1 as D (5 bases). V gave up 2 bases and J gave up 0 bases, with 7 bases separating them. The CDR3 runs 14 residues. In germline, CDR1 is MNHEY, CDR2 SMNVEV (reference sequence). The CDR3 loop is CASSLVGVNTEAFF. In nucleotides, the CDR3 is TGTGCCAGCAGTTTAGTAGGGGTGAACACTGAAGCTTTCTTT.

CDR3 in DNA: TGTGCCAGCAGCTTATTTGCGCTAGCGGGGCAAGAGACCCAGTACTTC. Protein sequence: CASSLFALAGQETQYF. The rearrangement uses TRBV7-9 and TRBJ2-5; 9 bases match TRBD2. The CDR3 length is 16 residues. J gave up 2 bases and V 2 bases, and 6 bases lay outside the gene matches. CDR1 SEHNR and CDR2 FQNEAQ come from the germline V gene (reference sequence).

The rearrangement uses TRBV5-4 and TRBJ2-1, with D unclear. Germline V gives CDR1 SGHNT, CDR2 YYREEE (reference sequence). The CDR3 spans 11 residues. Trimming stripped 6 bases from V and 4 bases from J, with 5 bases between. CDR3 bases: TGTGCCAGCACCAAATACAATGAGCAGTTCTTC. Translating it yields CASTKYNEQFF.

In this sample, this clone turned up a few times. This chain's CDR3 is CASSIGRQFYEQYF. Here the CDR3 DNA reads TGTGCCAGTAGTATTGGTCGACAGTTCTACGAGCAGTACTTC. The chain has TRBV19 and TRBJ2-7; TRBD1 might be the D (5 bases). The length of the CDR3 is 14 residues. V dropped 3 bases and J dropped 3 bases, with 12 bases sitting between them. Germline V gene data show CDR1 as LNHDA and CDR2 as SQIVND (reference sequence).

The rearrangement links TRBV5-1 to TRBJ1-2, with 8 bases identical to TRBD1. The CDR3 has 16 amino acids. Germline lookup yields CDR1 SGHRS and CDR2 YFSETQ. V shed 1 base, J shed 6 bases, and the junction held 11 bases outside the gene matches. CDR3 loop: CASSLTTGARGDGYTF. The CDR3 DNA reads TGCGCCAGCAGCTTGACGACAGGGGCTCGTGGGGATGGCTACACCTTC.

The chain carries TRBV10-3 and TRBJ2-2; TRBD1 matches at 7 bases. The CDR3 consists of 15 residues. V shed 6 bases and J 2 bases; nucleotides not matched to a gene: 6. Germline V CDR1 and CDR2: ENHRY, SYGVKD. CDR3 sequence: CAIRSGTVNTGELFF. The CDR3 DNA follows: TGTGCCATCAGATCCGGGACAGTCAACACCGGGGAGCTGTTTTTT.

This rearrangement joins TRBV4-3 to TRBJ2-1; 8 bases map to TRBD2. V lost 6 bases, J lost 0 bases, and 4 bases stayed unmatched. The V gene's germline CDR1 is LGHNA and CDR2 YSLEER. This CDR3 comprises 15 residues. CDR3 nucleotides: TGCGCCAGCAGTTGGAGCGGGAGCTCCTACAATGAGCAGTTCTTC. It encodes CASSWSGSSYNEQFF.

The rearrangement joins TRBV19 to TRBJ1-5, with D hard to call. The V gene lost 3 bases and the J gene lost 5 bases, with 14 bases spanning the gap. The CDR3 spans 15 residues. Per germline, CDR1 LNHDA and CDR2 SQIVND (reference sequence). The CDR3 bases are TGTGCCAGTAGTATTTTGGGCAGACCCGATCAGCCCCAGCATTTT. Translated: CASSILGRPDQPQHF.

The chain combines TRBV21-1 with TRBJ2-7; TRBD2 is taken as the D call from the table, unchecked against the DNA. TRBV21-1 counts as a pseudogene. The CDR3 spans 15 residues. In DNA form, the CDR3 reads TGTGCCAGCAGCAAAGCGTCTAGCGGAACCTACGAGCAGTACTTC. It encodes CASSKASSGTYEQYF.

This clone was counted a few times. The J gene is TRBJ2-7, the V gene TRBV5-1; possibly TRBD2 for D (6 bases). V gave up 2 bases and J gave up 0 bases, with 15 bases separating them. Germline CDR1 is SGHRS and CDR2 is YFSETQ. The length of the CDR3 is 16 residues. CDR3 sequence reads: CASSLGVGGLSYEQYF. The CDR3, as DNA: TGCGCCAGCAGCTTAGGAGTTGGGGGACTCTCCTACGAGCAGTACTTC. The full variable domain, in which reference TRBV5-1 and TRBJ2-7 provide the parts outside the CDR3, is KAGVTQTPRYLIKTRGQQVTLSCSPISGHRSVSWYQQTPGQGLQFLFEYFSETQRNKGNFPGRFSGRQFSNSRSEMNVSTLELGDSALYLCASSLGVGGLSYEQYFGPGTRLTVT.